This TCR beta chain was obtained from a study of T cells in Graves' hyperthyroidism and ophthalmopathy. Amplification of TCR beta CDR3 regions was performed using RNA transcripts as template. HTBI primers were used for first-round RT-PCR of the TCR CDR3. MiXCR, applied by TCRdb to the multiplex PCR reads, yields one record per CDR3 protein. This table holds about 200,000 distinct CDR3 sequences, about 17% found once. The germline V gene has CDR1 SGHAT and CDR2 FQNNGV. The germline V and J ends were trimmed by 7 bases and 0 bases, with 13 bases remaining between them. The CDR3 loop spans 15 amino acids. This clonotype was found many times.

This sequence originates from a woman between 45 and 65 years old with Graves' hyperthyroidism. Input material: blood. The chain links TRBV11-2 to TRBJ2-1; D is possibly TRBD2 (6 bases). In DNA, the CDR3 is TGTGCCAGCAACTTTGCGCGGGGCTCCTACAATGAGCAGTTCTTC. Residues: CASNFARGSYNEQFF.